The following is a T cell receptor beta chain sequence with its context. The antigen remains undetermined. With 0 bases clipped from V and 5 bases from J, the junction kept 12 bases outside the gene matches. The CDR3 length is 17 residues. Germline CDR1 and CDR2: MGHRA and YSYEKL. PCR amplification relied on 60 Vbeta primers (plus 13 Jbeta primers). Clones were read by immunoSEQ multiplex PCR, and TCRdb kept only the in-frame ones, dropping some. Of roughly 100,000 clones listed, about four fifths are singletons. This entry belongs to a study of cytomegalovirus exposure and HLA in healthy donors. At the level of the study: Out of 150 million to 200 million T cells, an earlier analysis found fewer than 140 million unique TCR beta sequences in total. Most donors, 81% of around 400 genotyped, fell in the Caucasian-associated ancestry cluster. Notes on the study in general: A later analysis found most CMV-associated TCR beta chains apparently HLA-restricted.

When sampled, the donors appeared nominally healthy, though they likely had unrecorded immune exposures. The clonotype originates from a man between 40 and 49 years old in good health and CMV-seronegative. Sequenced input: PBMCs. The rearrangement joins TRBV4-1 to TRBJ1-2; 7 bases line up with TRBD1. The CDR3 here is CASSQDGQVPLGYGYTF. For the CDR3, the DNA is TGCGCCAGCAGCCAAGACGGACAGGTTCCTCTTGGATATGGCTACACCTTC.